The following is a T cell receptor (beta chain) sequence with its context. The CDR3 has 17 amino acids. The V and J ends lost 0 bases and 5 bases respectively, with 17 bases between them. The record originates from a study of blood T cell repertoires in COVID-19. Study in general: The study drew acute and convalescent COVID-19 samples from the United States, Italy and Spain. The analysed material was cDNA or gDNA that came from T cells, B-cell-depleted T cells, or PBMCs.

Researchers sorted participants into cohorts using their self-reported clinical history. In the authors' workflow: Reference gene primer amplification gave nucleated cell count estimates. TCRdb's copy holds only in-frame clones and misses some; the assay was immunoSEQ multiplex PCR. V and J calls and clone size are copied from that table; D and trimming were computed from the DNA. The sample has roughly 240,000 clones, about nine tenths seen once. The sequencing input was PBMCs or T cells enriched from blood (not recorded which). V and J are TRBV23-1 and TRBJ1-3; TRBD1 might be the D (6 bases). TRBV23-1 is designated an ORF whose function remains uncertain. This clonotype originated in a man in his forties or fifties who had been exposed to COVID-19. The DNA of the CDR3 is TGCGCCAGCAGTCAATCTTGGGTTAGGGGGATTAGAAACACCATATATTTT. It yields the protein CASSQSWVRGIRNTIYF.